This T cell receptor beta chain appears in the sequencing data of a study of vaccination effects on CD4 cells after COVID-19. The overall study: Expansion with viral peptide pools was applied to antigen-specific CD4+ T cells by the ViraFEST assay prior to sequencing. Every well got over 1.5 million PBMC, which were grown with 8.5 to 10 IU/ml IL-2 and about 9.5 ug/ml peptides.

Findings and limits, study-wide: Marked clonal contraction was seen in infection- and vaccine-induced clones late after vaccination.

A remark on this clone: The antigen is not known.

Having been cultured for roughly 9 days, the cells underwent CD4+ T cell isolation. V was cut by 3 bases and J by 7 bases, with 10 bases left in between. Germline V gene sequence: CDR1 SGHRS, CDR2 YFSETQ. The CDR3 has 13 amino acids. The protocol was immunoSEQ multiplex PCR, while the TCRdb copy is restricted to in-frame clones and leaves out a portion. The sample has about 70,000 clones; over 60% are singletons. The sequences come from CD4+ T cells from PBMCs cultured without peptide, collected before COVID-19 vaccination. This chain connects TRBV5-1 to TRBJ1-4, with D unresolved. This clonotype was sampled from a human donor who received a COVID-19 vaccine. The CDR3 bases are TGCGCCAGCAGCTCGGCATTAGGTGAAAAACTGTTTTTT. Its protein is CASSSALGEKLFF.